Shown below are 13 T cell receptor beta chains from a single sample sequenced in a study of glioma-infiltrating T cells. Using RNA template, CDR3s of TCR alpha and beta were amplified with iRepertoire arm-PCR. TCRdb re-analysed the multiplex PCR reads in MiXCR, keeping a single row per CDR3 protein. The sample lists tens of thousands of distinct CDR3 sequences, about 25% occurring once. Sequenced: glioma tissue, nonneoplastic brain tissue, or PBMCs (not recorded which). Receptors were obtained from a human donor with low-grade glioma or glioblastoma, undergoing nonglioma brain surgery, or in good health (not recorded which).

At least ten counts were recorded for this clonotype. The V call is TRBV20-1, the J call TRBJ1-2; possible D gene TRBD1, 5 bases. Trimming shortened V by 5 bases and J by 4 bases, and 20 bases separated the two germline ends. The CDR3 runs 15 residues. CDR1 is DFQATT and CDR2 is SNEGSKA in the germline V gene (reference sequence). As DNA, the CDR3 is TGCAGTGCTCTCCTCCGGGGGGATGGGGCCTATGGCTACACCTTC. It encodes CSALLRGDGAYGYTF.

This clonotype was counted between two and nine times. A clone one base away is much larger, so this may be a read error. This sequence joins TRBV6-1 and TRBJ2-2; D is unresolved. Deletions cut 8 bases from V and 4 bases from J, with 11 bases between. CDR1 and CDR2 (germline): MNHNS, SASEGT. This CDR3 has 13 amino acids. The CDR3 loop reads CASLKPGTGELFF. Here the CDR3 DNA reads TGTGCCAGCCTCAAACCCGGCACCGGGGAGCTGTTTTTT.

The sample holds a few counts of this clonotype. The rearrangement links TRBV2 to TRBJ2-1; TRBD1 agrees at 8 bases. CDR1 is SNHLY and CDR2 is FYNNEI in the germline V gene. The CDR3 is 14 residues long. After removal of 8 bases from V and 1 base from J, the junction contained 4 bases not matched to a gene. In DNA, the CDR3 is TGTGCCAGCCGCCACAGGGGGTCCTACAATGAGCAGTTCTTC. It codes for CASRHRGSYNEQFF.

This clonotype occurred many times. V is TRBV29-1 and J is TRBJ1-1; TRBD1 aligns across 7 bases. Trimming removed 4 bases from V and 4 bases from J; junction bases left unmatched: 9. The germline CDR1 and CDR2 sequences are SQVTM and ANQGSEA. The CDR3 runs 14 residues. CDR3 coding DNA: TGCAGCGTTGCTCGAGGGGGCTTTGGCACTGAAGCTTTCTTT. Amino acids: CSVARGGFGTEAFF.

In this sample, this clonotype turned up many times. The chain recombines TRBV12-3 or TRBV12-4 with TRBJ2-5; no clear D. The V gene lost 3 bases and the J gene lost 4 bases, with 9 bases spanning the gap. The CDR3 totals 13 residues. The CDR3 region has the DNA TGTGCCAGCAGTTTTTTGATCAGAGAGACCCAGTACTTC. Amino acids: CASSFLIRETQYF.

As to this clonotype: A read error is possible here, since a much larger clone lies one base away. The CDR3 loop is CASSPPIEDYGYTF. CDR3 nucleotide sequence: TGTGCCAGCTCACCACCGATAGAGGATTATGGCTACACCTTC. The chain uses TRBV18 and TRBJ1-2; D is uncertain. CDR3 length: 14 residues. The V gene lost 0 bases and the J gene lost 5 bases, with 10 bases spanning the gap. The germline CDR1 and CDR2 sequences are KGHSH and LQKENI.

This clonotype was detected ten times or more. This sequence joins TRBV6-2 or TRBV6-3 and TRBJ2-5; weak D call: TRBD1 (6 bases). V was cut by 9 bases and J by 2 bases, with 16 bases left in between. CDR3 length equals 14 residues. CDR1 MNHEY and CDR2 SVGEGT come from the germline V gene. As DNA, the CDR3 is TGTGCCAGTACTGGGACAACACCTCAAGAGACCCAGTACTTC. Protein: CASTGTTPQETQYF.

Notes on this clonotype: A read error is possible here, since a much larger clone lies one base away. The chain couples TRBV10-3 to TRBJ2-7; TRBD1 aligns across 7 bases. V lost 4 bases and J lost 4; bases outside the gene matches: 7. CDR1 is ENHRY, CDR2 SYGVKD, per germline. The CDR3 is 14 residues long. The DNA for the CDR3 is TGTGCCATCAGTGTACAGGGGAGCGAGTACGAGCAGTACTTC. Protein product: CAISVQGSEYEQYF.

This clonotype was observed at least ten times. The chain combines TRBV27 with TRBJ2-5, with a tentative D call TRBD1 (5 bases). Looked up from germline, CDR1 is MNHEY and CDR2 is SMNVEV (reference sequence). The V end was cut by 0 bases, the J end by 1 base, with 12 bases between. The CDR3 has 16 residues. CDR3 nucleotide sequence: TGTGCCAGCAGTTTATCGGGCTGGGGCCTCCAAGAGACCCAGTACTTC. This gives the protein CASSLSGWGLQETQYF.

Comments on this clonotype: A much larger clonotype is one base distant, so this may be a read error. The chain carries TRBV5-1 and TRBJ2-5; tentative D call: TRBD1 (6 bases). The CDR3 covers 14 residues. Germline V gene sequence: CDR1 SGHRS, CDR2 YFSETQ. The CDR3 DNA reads TGCGCCAGCAGCGGGGGACAACCAGCGGAGACCAAGTACTTC. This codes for CASSGGQPAETKYF.

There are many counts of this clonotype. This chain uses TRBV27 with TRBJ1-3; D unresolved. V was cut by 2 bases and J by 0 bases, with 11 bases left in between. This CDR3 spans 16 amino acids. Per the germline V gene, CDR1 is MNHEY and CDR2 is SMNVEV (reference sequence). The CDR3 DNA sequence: TGTGCCAGCAGTTTAAGATGGACCAACTCTGGAAACACCATATATTTT. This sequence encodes CASSLRWTNSGNTIYF.

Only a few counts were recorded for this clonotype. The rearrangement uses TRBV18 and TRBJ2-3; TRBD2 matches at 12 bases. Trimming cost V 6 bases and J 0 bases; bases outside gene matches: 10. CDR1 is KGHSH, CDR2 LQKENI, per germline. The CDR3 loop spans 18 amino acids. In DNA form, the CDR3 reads TGTGCCAGCTCTCGCGGGACTAGCGGGCGTACTAGCACAGATACGCAGTATTTT. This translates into CASSRGTSGRTSTDTQYF.

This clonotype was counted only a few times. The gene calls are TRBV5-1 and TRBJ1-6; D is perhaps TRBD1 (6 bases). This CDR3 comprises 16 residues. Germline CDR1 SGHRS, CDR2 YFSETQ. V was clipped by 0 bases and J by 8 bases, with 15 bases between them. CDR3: CASSLGGRGNDSPLHF. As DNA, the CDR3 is TGCGCCAGCAGCTTGGGTGGCAGGGGAAATGATTCACCCCTCCACTTT.